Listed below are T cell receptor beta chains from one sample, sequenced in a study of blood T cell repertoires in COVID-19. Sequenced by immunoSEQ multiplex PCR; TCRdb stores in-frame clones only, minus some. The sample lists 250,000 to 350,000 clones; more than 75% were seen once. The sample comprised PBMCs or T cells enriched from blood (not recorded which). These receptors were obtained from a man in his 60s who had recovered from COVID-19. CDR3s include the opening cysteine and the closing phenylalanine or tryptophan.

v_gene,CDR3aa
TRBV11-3,CASSSGQGLADTQYF
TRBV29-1,CSVRRGANTEAFF
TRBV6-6,CASTGGNYEQYF
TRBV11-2,CASSYINTGELFF
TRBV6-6,CASSSGNTYEQYF
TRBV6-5,CASSYTGSSYNEQFF
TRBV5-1,CASSLASTEAFF
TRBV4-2,CASSQEYTGDNSPLHF
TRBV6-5,CASSNTGSAEQYF
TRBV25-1,CASSELGTGSRLGTQYF
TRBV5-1,CASRGQVNTGELFF
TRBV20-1,CSASGVNAEAFF
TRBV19,CASSITGNGGYTF
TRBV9,CASSASGGNTGELFF
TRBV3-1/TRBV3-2,CASSQGGAAQYF
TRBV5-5,CASRARTGIAYEQYF
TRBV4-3,CASSHRTGVNEQFF
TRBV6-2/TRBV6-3,CASSYPTGTGDYGYTF
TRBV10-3,CATTGTGGQETQYF
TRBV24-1,CATSDLGRGNIQYF
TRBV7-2,CASSLRATVQGARLFF
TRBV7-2,CASSLGTSTDTQYF
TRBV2,CASSGQGGTDTQYF
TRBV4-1,CASSQVGAPGELFF
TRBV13,CASSLTSSYEQYF
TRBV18,CASSPLDTGPSSYEQYF
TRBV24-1,CATSDAGSVPDTQYF
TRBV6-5,CASSYSPASGSHEQYF
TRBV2,CASLGGQNIQYF
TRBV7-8,CASSLGGQGEQYF
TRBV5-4,CASSFTAGAETQYF
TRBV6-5,CASSYSWLANTEAFF
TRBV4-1,CASSQATGVRYGYTF
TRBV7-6,CASSLALGASGLYEQYF
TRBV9,CASSVPLGLAGKGADTQYF
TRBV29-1,CSVTGEVTEAFF
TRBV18,CASSPLDYRQGNQETQYF
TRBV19,CASSTREGVNTEAFF
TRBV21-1,CASSSRPGASAQDTQYF
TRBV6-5,CASSYSSGGYNEQFF
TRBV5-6,CASSLLQGFPEAFF
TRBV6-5,CASSYSLAASSYEQYF
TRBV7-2,CASSTRDRSPWYGYTF
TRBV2,CAGSRLAKEQYF
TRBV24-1,CATSTGGTEAFF
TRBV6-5,CASSPPQGALYEQYF
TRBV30,CAWSEDTLKFF
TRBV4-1,CASSQEVPVGSSYNSPLHF
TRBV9,CASSPREEGYVEAFF
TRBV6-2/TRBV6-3,CASSERTVSPDTQYF
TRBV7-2,CASSPAGTSGVREQFF
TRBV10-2,CASSRQGPQPQHF
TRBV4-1,CASSLTANTEAFF
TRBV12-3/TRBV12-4,CASSPKTGRPQHF
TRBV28,CASETGQTNQPQHF
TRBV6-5,CASSYKRPVGETIYF
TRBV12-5,CASGYSYEQYF
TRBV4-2,CASSQDRRASSQETQYF
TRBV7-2,CASSLNAGIRPHVDTF
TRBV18,CASSPRQTNYGYTF